This T cell receptor (beta chain) comes out of a study of CXCR3-negative and CXCR3-positive naive CD8 T cells. Whole-study context: Collectively, the libraries yielded some 140 million TRB reads in total, at about 1.5 +/- 0.3 million per library.

Regarding the study as a whole: TRBV-TRBJ usage matched between naive CXCR3-negative and CXCR3-positive cells but not between memory cells. TCR strength was inferred from TRB CDR3 properties, while surface CD5 was comparable between naive subsets.

The germline V gene encodes CDR1 DFQATT and CDR2 SNEGSKA (reference sequence). This CDR3 has 14 amino acids. CD45RO-CCR7+CD27+CD95- cells counted as naive CD8+ T cells. A note on this clonotype: The target antigen is unknown.

Libraries were UMI-labeled 5' RACE TRB cDNA. After re-calling the 5' RACE reads, TCRdb lists one entry per CDR3 protein, DNA absent. In all, the sample yields about 62,000 distinct CDR3 sequences. Sequenced input: naive CXCR3- CD8+ T cells from blood. Subset specified: CD45RO-CCR7+CD27+CD95- naive CD8+ T cells lacking CXCR3 (TNR3-). The clonotype originates from a human donor in good health. Some clones in this sample may be carry-over from other donors' samples. The chain recombines TRBV20-1 with TRBJ1-1. This chain's CDR3 is CSARSNKMNTEAFF.